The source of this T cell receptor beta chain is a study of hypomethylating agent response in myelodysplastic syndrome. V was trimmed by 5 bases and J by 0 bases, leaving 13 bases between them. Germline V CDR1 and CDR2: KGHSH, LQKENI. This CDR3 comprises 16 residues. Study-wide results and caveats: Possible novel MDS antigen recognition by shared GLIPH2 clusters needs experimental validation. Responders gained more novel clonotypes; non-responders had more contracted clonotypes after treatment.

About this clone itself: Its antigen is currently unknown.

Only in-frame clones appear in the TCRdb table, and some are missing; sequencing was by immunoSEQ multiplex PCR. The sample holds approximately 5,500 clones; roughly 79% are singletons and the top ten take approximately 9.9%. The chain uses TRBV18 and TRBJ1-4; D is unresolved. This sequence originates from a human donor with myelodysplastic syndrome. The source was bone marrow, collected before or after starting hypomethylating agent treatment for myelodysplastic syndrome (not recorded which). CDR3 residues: CASSTTSRATNEKLFF. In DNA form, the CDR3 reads TGTGCCAGCTCAACCACCTCAAGGGCAACTAATGAAAAACTGTTTTTT.